What follows is one TCR beta chain and its context. Antigen specificity is unknown. The CDR3 loop spans 17 amino acids. The V gene's germline CDR1 is MNHEY and CDR2 SMNVEV (reference sequence). Trimming took off 3 bases at V and 5 bases at J, with 20 bases between the two ends. This sample was included in a study of radiotherapy plus CTLA-4 blockade in lung cancer. Study-wide context: Patients showed objective responses in 15% to 20% of cases, and disease control was achieved by approximately 30%. Study-wide findings and caveats: Tumor-origin TCR clones grew in blood after radiotherapy plus ipilimumab. Reports state that early shifts in blood T cell clones, with interferon-beta, best predicted response.

Clones were sequenced by immunoSEQ multiplex PCR, and TCRdb holds only the in-frame ones, with some missing. The table records tens of thousands of clones, 72% of them present only once. The TCR originated in a human donor with non-small cell lung cancer that progressed on radiotherapy plus ipilimumab. The chain is built from TRBV27 and TRBJ2-1; the D is unclear. The input for sequencing was peripheral blood, taken from a patient treated with radiotherapy plus ipilimumab. The DNA of the CDR3 is TGTGCCAGCAGTTTGCTCTCCGGCAAGTCGGCTGACAATGAGCAGTTCTTC. It translates to CASSLLSGKSADNEQFF.